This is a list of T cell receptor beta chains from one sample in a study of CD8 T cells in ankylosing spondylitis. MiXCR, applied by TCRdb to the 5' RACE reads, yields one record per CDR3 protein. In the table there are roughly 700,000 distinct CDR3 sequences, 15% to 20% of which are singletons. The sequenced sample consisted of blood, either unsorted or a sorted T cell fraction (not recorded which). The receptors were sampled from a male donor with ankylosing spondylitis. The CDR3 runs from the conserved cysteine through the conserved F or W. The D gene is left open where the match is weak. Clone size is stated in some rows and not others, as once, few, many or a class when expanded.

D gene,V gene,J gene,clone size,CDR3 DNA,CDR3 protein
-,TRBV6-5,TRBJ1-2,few,TGTGCCACCAAGAGATATGGCTACACCTTC,CATKRYGYTF
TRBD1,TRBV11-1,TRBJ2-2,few,TGTGCCAGCAGCTCGACAGGGGGACTGGGCACCGGGGAGCTGTTTTTT,CASSSTGGLGTGELFF
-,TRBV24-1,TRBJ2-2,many,TGTGCCACCAGTGACACTGGACGGGGCACCGGGGAGCTGTTTTTT,CATSDTGRGTGELFF
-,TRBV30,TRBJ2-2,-,TGTGCCTTTCGGACAGCGAACACCGGGGAGCTGTTTTTT,CAFRTANTGELFF
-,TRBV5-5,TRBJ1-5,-,TGTGCCAGCAGCCTTTGGCCGGGTGTGAATCAGCCCCAGCATTTT,CASSLWPGVNQPQHF
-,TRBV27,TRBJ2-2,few,TGTGCCAGCAGTTTACCCTTGGGGGAGCTGTTTTTT,CASSLPLGELFF
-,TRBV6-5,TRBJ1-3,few,TGTGCCAGCAGTTACTCCCGGGGAGGGGCCTCTGGAAACACCATATATTTT,CASSYSRGGASGNTIYF
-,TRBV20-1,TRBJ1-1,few,TGCAGTGCTAGAGTTGCCCTCAAGACTGAAGCTTTCTTT,CSARVALKTEAFF
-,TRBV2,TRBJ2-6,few,TGTGCCAGCAGCCCTACTCAGGGGATAGGTTCTGGGGCCAACGTCCTGACTTTC,CASSPTQGIGSGANVLTF
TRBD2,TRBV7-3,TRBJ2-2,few,TGTGCCAGCAGCATTAGCGGGACCGTGAACACCGGGGAGCTGTTTTTT,CASSISGTVNTGELFF
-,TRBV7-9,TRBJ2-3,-,TGTGCCAGCAGCTTAGCGTGGGATACGCAGTATTTT,CASSLAWDTQYF
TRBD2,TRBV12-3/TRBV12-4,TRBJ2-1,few,TGTGCCAGCAGTCCCAGGGACAAAAATTTTCTAGCGGGAGACAATGAGCAGTTCTTC,CASSPRDKNFLAGDNEQFF
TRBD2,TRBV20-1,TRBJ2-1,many,TGCAGTGCCGTAGACCGCCTCGGGGGGATGCGGTACAATGAGCAGTTCTTC,CSAVDRLGGMRYNEQFF
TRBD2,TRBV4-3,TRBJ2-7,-,TGCGCCAGCAGCCAAGGAACTAGCGGCTACGAGCAGTACTTC,CASSQGTSGYEQYF
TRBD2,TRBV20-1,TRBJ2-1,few,TGCAGTGGTCGCCTAGCGGGGGAAACCAGCTCCTACAATGAGCAGTTCTTC,CSGRLAGETSSYNEQFF
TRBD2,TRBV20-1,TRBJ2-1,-,TGCAGTGCTAGGACTAGCGGGAGGGCATACTACAATGAGCAGTTCTTC,CSARTSGRAYYNEQFF
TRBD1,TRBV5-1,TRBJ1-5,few,TGCGCCAGCAGCTTGTACCGGGACAGGGGGAGCAATCAGCCCCAGCATTTT,CASSLYRDRGSNQPQHF
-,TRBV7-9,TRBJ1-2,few,TGTGCCAGCAGCCATCTCCAGGCGGGGTATGGCTACACCTTC,CASSHLQAGYGYTF
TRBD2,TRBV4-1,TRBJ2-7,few,TGCGCCAGCAGCCAAGTGTCTAGCGGGGGGAACTACGAGCAGTACTTC,CASSQVSSGGNYEQYF
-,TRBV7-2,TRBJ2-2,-,TGTGCCAGCAGCCTCACCTTTGGGGGCCCTAACACCGGGGAGCTGTTTTTT,CASSLTFGGPNTGELFF
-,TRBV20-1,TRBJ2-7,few,TGCAGTGCTAGGAGTACCGGGCTGGGGGGCGGTCTCTACGAGCAGTACTTC,CSARSTGLGGGLYEQYF
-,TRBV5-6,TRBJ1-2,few,TGTGCCAGCAGCTTGACCGGGCCGCAATATGGCTACACCTTC,CASSLTGPQYGYTF
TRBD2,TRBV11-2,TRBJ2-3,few,TGTGCCAGCAGCTTAGAGGTAGCGGGAGGGCCTACTGGCACAGATACGCAGTATTTT,CASSLEVAGGPTGTDTQYF
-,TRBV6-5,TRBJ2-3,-,TGTGCCAGCAGGTACAGGGATAACACAGATACGCAGTATTTT,CASRYRDNTDTQYF
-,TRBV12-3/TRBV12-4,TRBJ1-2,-,TGTGCCAGCAGCTCCTACAGCGTTGGGGGCTACACCTTC,CASSSYSVGGYTF
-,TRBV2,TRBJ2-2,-,TGTGCCAGCAGTGAAAGGGCAGCAAACACCGGGGAGCTGTTTTTT,CASSERAANTGELFF
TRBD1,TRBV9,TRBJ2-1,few,TGTGCCAGCAGCGAGAGGGACAGGGGATTCTACAATGAGCAGTTCTTC,CASSERDRGFYNEQFF
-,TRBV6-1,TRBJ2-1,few,TGTGCCAGCAGTCCCACGTGGGGGAACGCCTACAATGAGCAGTTCTTC,CASSPTWGNAYNEQFF
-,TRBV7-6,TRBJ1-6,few,TGTGCCAGCAGCCCGGGGGGGGATTTTAATTCACCCCTCCACTTT,CASSPGGDFNSPLHF
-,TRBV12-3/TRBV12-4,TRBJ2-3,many,TGTGCCAGCAGAGGGGTCGGAGATACGCAGTATTTT,CASRGVGDTQYF
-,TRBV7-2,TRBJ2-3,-,TGTGCCAGCAGCAGAGAGCGGCGCACAGATACGCGGTATTTT,CASSRERRTDTRYF
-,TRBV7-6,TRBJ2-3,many,TGTGCCAGCAGCTATTCCCGGGACCGAACCACAGATACGCAGTATTTT,CASSYSRDRTTDTQYF
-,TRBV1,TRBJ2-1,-,TGCACCAGCAGCCAAGGGACTAGCGGGACGGAGAATGAGCAGTTCTTC,CTSSQGTSGTENEQFF
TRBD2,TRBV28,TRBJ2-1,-,TGTGCCAGCAGTTTGCGGGGGAACTACTTGCTCGGTGAGCAGTTCTTC,CASSLRGNYLLGEQFF
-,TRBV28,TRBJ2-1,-,TGTGCCAGCAGTTTAGCAACAGGGAACTCCTACAATGAGCAGTTCTTC,CASSLATGNSYNEQFF
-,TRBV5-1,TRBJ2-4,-,TGCGCCAGCAGCTTCCGGGACCCGAAAAACATTCAGTACTTC,CASSFRDPKNIQYF
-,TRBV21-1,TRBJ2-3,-,TGTGCCAGCAGCAAAGGTAACCAGGGCACAGATACGCAGTATTTT,CASSKGNQGTDTQYF
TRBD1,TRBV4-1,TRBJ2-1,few,TGCGCCAGCAGCCAGGGACAGCTTTCTTACAATGAGCAGTTCTTC,CASSQGQLSYNEQFF
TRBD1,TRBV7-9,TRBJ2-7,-,TGTGCCAGCAGCTCAATCACAGGGGATCCCTACGAGCAGTACTTC,CASSSITGDPYEQYF
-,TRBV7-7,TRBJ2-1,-,TGTGCCAGCAGCCCCAGGGAGTCCTATGGGGGCTACAATGAGCAGTTCTTC,CASSPRESYGGYNEQFF